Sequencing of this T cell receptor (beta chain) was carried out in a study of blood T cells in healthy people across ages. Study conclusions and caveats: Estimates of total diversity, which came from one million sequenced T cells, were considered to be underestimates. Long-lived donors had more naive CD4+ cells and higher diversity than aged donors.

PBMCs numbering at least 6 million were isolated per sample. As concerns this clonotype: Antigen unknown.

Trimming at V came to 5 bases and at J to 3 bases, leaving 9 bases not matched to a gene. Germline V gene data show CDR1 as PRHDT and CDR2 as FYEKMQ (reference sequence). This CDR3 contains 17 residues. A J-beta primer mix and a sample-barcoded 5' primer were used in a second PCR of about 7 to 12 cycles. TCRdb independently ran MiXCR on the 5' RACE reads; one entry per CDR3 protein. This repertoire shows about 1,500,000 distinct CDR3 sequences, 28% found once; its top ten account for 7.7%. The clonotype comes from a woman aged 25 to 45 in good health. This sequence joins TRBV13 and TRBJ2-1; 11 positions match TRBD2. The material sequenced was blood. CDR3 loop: CASSNLSGRENYNEQFF. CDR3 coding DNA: TGTGCCAGCAGCAACCTTAGCGGGAGGGAAAACTACAATGAGCAGTTCTTC.